This T cell receptor (beta chain) is from a study of type 1 and type 2 diabetes patients. This clonotype was counted between two and nine times. Anyone with other autoimmune disease or infection in the prior four weeks was excluded. Amplification started from genomic DNA. Amplification of the beta chain CDR3 used 30 forward and 13 reverse multiplex primers. TCRdb redid the calling of the multiplex PCR reads with MiXCR, one entry per CDR3 protein. The sample has 250,000 to 300,000 distinct CDR3 sequences, around 47% seen once; the top ten hold roughly 13%. The V end was cut by 4 bases, the J end by 1 base, with 11 bases between. This CDR3 comprises 14 residues.

The genes are TRBV12-3 or TRBV12-4 and TRBJ2-7; D is undetermined. The sample comprised peripheral blood mononuclear cells (PBMCs). The receptor comes from a man aged 18-30 years with type 2 diabetes. CDR3 DNA sequence: TGTGCCAGCAGTTCTCGGTGGGGATCCTACGAGCAGTACTTC. This codes for CASSSRWGSYEQYF.